Below, 19 T cell receptor beta chains from the same sample are listed, as sequenced in a study of CDR3 diversity in severe acne (dated by TCRdb to between 2018 and 2021). The library was built by means of PCR. Sequencing was carried out with an Illumina HiSeq 2000. TCRdb itself trimmed the public reads at Q25 with fastp, ran MiXCR and retained productive beta chains. Rows matching on CDR3 protein sequence are summarized as one entry with the most common DNA and genes. This sample has tens of thousands of distinct CDR3 sequences in its table, and about 54% of those were observed once. The top ten hold about 13% of the sample. Sequences were obtained from blood. The receptors come from a male donor in good health, without acne.

The V and J genes are TRBV7-2 and TRBJ1-1; weak D call: TRBD1 (6 bases). Germline lookup yields CDR1 SGHTA and CDR2 FQGNSA. The CDR3 has 14 residues. V lost 5 bases and J lost 11, with 21 bases in between. The CDR3 here is CASSQSGEGRVAFF. In nucleotides, the CDR3 is TGTGCCAGCAGCCAGTCAGGGGAGGGGCGCGTGGCTTTCTTT.

This clonotype was observed at least ten times. This chain connects TRBV15 to TRBJ1-1; D unresolved. V was pared by 3 bases and J by 5 bases, with 10 bases between. Germline V gene lookup returns CDR1 LNHNV and CDR2 YYDKDF (reference sequence). This CDR3 comprises 13 residues. The CDR3 reads CATSSFSGTEAFF. The CDR3 DNA reads as TGTGCCACCAGCAGTTTTTCGGGGACTGAAGCTTTCTTT. The full variable domain, its missing parts supplied by reference TRBV15 and TRBJ1-1, is DAMVIQNPRYQVTQFGKPVTLSCSQTLNHNVMYWYQQKSSQAPKLLFHYYDKDFNNEADTPDNFQSRRPNTSFCFLDIRSPGLGDTAMYLCATSSFSGTEAFFGQGTRLTVV.

This clonotype came up many times. The rearrangement links TRBV6-6 to TRBJ1-4; possible D gene TRBD1, 6 bases. Trimming cost V 5 bases and J 4 bases, with 17 bases left between them. Germline V gives CDR1 MNHNY, CDR2 SVGAGI (reference sequence). The CDR3 has 16 residues. The CDR3 DNA is TGTGCCAGCAGTCCTGATAGGGGGACCTATAATGAAAAACTGTTTTTT. Amino acids: CASSPDRGTYNEKLFF.

This clonotype was seen ten or more times. This sequence joins TRBV7-8 and TRBJ1-3; 8 bases map to TRBD1. Trimming cost V 1 base and J 5 bases; bases outside gene matches: 10. In germline, CDR1 is SGHVS, CDR2 FQNEAQ. This CDR3 has 17 amino acids. CDR3 residues: CASSLVPGGATRNTIYF. In DNA form, the CDR3 reads TGTGCCAGCAGCTTAGTCCCAGGGGGCGCTACGAGAAACACCATATATTTT.

J is TRBJ2-2 and V is TRBV10-3; 10 bases agree with TRBD2. Germline V gene data show CDR1 as ENHRY and CDR2 as SYGVKD. The CDR3 covers 15 residues. The junction had 4 bases not matched to a gene; V was cut back by 8 bases and J by 1 base. The CDR3 sequence is CAIGASGRNTGELFF. The CDR3 nucleotides are TGTGCCATCGGTGCTAGCGGGAGGAACACCGGGGAGCTGTTTTTT.

The sample holds a few counts of this clonotype. CDR3 nucleotides: TGCAGTGCTTACCTCTCGAACACCGGGGAGCTGTTTTTT. It translates to CSAYLSNTGELFF. The J gene is TRBJ2-2, the V gene TRBV20-1, with D hard to call. CDR1 and CDR2 from the germline V gene are DFQATT and SNEGSKA (reference sequence). This CDR3 comprises 13 residues. V dropped 5 bases and J dropped 0 bases, with 7 bases sitting between them.

This clonotype has a count of ten or more. CDR3 DNA sequence: TGCAGTGCTTACAGGGTAGCTAATGAAAAACTGTTTTTT. Protein: CSAYRVANEKLFF. This chain links TRBV20-1 with TRBJ1-4; maybe TRBD1 (6 bases). This CDR3 is 13 amino acids long. The V end lost 5 bases, the J end lost 3 bases, and 10 bases lay between the germline ends. Germline loops: CDR1 DFQATT, CDR2 SNEGSKA (reference sequence).

This clonotype turned up a few times. A much larger clone differs from this one at a single base, so this may be a read error. The chain joins TRBV20-1 to TRBJ1-6; D is undetermined. The length of the CDR3 is 15 residues. Germline-derived CDR1 and CDR2 are DFQATT and SNEGSKA (reference sequence). Trimming pared 6 bases from V and 0 bases from J, leaving 12 bases between. CDR3 amino acids: CSARRGGSYNSPLHF. Written as DNA, the CDR3 is TGCAGTGCCCGACGGGGAGGCTCCTATAATTCACCCCTCCACTTT.

This sequence joins TRBV7-8 and TRBJ2-2, with 8 bases identical to TRBD2. J lost 4 bases, V lost 5 bases, and 12 bases had no gene match. This CDR3 has 17 residues. Germline V gene data show CDR1 as SGHVS and CDR2 as FQNEAQ. CDR3 sequence reads: CASSLSSLAGFTGELFF. CDR3 nucleotide sequence: TGTGCCAGCAGCCTCTCGTCGCTAGCGGGTTTCACCGGGGAGCTGTTTTTT.

This clonotype was recorded many times. The chain carries TRBV2 and TRBJ1-3; weak D call: TRBD1 (5 bases). CDR1 is SNHLY and CDR2 is FYNNEI in the germline V gene. The CDR3 contains 16 residues. Trimming pared 2 bases from V and 3 bases from J, leaving 14 bases between. The CDR3 reads CASSEWAGSNGNTIYF. CDR3 sequence (DNA): TGTGCCAGCAGTGAATGGGCAGGGTCGAATGGAAACACCATATATTTT. The full variable domain, rest sourced from reference TRBV2 and TRBJ1-3, is EPEVTQTPSHQVTQMGQEVILRCVPISNHLYFYWYRQILGQKVEFLVSFYNNEISEKSEIFDDQFSVERPDGSNFTLKIRSTKLEDSAMYFCASSEWAGSNGNTIYFGEGSWLTVV.

The rearrangement uses TRBV7-9 and TRBJ1-1; D call uncertain. This CDR3 has 13 amino acids. The germline gives CDR1 SEHNR, CDR2 FQNEAQ (reference sequence). V was pared by 2 bases and J by 6 bases, with 10 bases between. This chain's CDR3 is CASSLSGEAEAFF. In DNA form, the CDR3 reads TGTGCCAGCAGCTTATCGGGAGAGGCTGAAGCTTTCTTT.

This clonotype was counted ten times or more. This chain uses TRBV13 with TRBJ2-3, with 8 bases fitting TRBD2. CDR1 PRHDT and CDR2 FYEKMQ come from the germline V gene (reference sequence). The CDR3 has 16 residues. V was clipped by 5 bases and J by 1 base; unmatched bases: 8. DNA of the CDR3: TGTGCCAGCAGCCTTACTAGCGGATCGGGCACAGATACGCAGTATTTT. Amino acid sequence: CASSLTSGSGTDTQYF.

By share, this clonotype ranks as medium-sized (0.01 to 0.1%). The junction departs from germline at one end; a sequencing error may be responsible. The chain has TRBV20-1 and TRBJ2-7, with D maybe TRBD1 (8 bases). CDR1 DFQATT and CDR2 SNEGSKA come from the germline V gene (reference sequence). The CDR3 contains 14 residues. CDR3 coding DNA: TGCAGTGCGAGAGCGGGACAGGATTACTACGAGCAGTACTTC. It codes for CSARAGQDYYEQYF.

This clonotype has just a few counts. The chain joins TRBV5-1 to TRBJ1-1, with TRBD1 as a possible D gene (5 bases). There are 14 residues in the CDR3. Trimming removed 2 bases at V and 1 base at J, with 9 bases between. CDR1 and CDR2 (germline): SGHRS, YFSETQ. For the CDR3, the DNA is TGCGCCAGCAGCTTACAGGACCGGAACACTGAAGCTTTCTTT. Protein: CASSLQDRNTEAFF.

V is TRBV19 and J is TRBJ1-1; D might be TRBD1 (6 bases). Trimming removed 5 bases at V and 3 bases at J, with 10 bases between. The CDR3 consists of 13 residues. Germline values: CDR1 LNHDA, CDR2 SQIVND (reference sequence). CDR3 coding DNA: TGTGCCAGTAGTCGGAGGGGGGACACTGAAGCTTTCTTT. This sequence encodes CASSRRGDTEAFF.

The chain links TRBV11-2 to TRBJ2-3; D uncertain. The CDR3 is made up of 12 amino acids. The ends were cut back, 8 bases at V and 0 bases at J, with 6 bases in the middle. Germline V gene lookup returns CDR1 SGHAT and CDR2 FQNNGV. As DNA, the CDR3 is TGTGCCAGCTCTGTGAGCACAGATACGCAGTATTTT. It translates to CASSVSTDTQYF.

This clonotype was detected ten times or more. The genes are TRBV7-9 and TRBJ2-7, with a tentative D call TRBD1 (6 bases). Trimming took 7 bases from V and 3 from J, leaving 13 bases between them. The CDR3 spans 13 residues. CDR1 and CDR2 from the germline V gene are SEHNR and FQNEAQ (reference sequence). The CDR3 reads CASTSGEIYEQYF. As DNA, the CDR3 is TGTGCCAGCACATCAGGGGAGATCTACGAGCAGTACTTC. Complete variable domain (other parts from reference TRBV7-9 and TRBJ2-7): DTGVSQNPRHKITKRGQNVTFRCDPISEHNRLYWYRQTLGQGPEFLTYFQNEAQLEKSRLLSDRFSAERPKGSFSTLEIQRTEQGDSAMYLCASTSGEIYEQYFGPGTRLTVT.

This clonotype was picked up many times. V is TRBV9 and J is TRBJ2-1, with D possibly called TRBD1 or TRBD2 (5 bases each). The CDR3 length is 18 residues. Germline V lookup: CDR1 SGDLS, CDR2 YYNGEE. V gave up 3 bases and J gave up 4 bases, with 23 bases separating them. The CDR3 DNA sequence: TGTGCCAGCAGCGCAAACCCCCCTCGGGGCGCAGGGTACAATGAGCAGTTCTTC. Its translation: CASSANPPRGAGYNEQFF.

This clonotype occurred many times. The rearrangement links TRBV10-2 to TRBJ2-7; 11 nucleotides agree with TRBD1. This CDR3 spans 15 amino acids. The germline V gene has CDR1 WSHSY and CDR2 SAAADI. V was clipped by 8 bases and J by 4 bases; unmatched bases: 10. The CDR3 is CASAPSGTGGYEQYF. In DNA, the CDR3 is TGCGCCAGCGCACCATCCGGGACAGGGGGTTACGAGCAGTACTTC.